This TCR beta chain was identified in a study of CD8 T cells in ankylosing spondylitis. Points from the study as a whole: Enrichment of disease-linked clones was reportedly significant in matched ankylosing spondylitis synovial fluid. Within ankylosing spondylitis blood, a TCR beta motif made up of several highly homologous variants appeared to be characteristic. Previously reported in reactive arthritis synovial fluid and blood were some of the motif variants.

TCRdb used MiXCR to reprocess the 5' RACE reads, holding one entry per CDR3 protein. The table lists more than 150,000 distinct CDR3 sequences, about 18% of them singletons. The CDR3 is 16 residues long. Per the germline V gene, CDR1 is MDHEN and CDR2 is SYDVKM. V was trimmed by 2 bases and J by 0 bases, leaving 8 bases between them. In this sample, this clonotype turned up many times. No antigen is known for it. The sequenced material came from blood, either unsorted or a sorted T cell fraction (not recorded which). This receptor was obtained from a male donor aged 5-29 years with ankylosing spondylitis or in good health (not recorded which). V usage is TRBV28 and J usage is TRBJ2-6; D is ambiguous. The CDR3 nucleotides read TGTGCCAGCAGTTTACGCTCTTTCTCTGGGGCCAACGTCCTGACTTTC. Its translation: CASSLRSFSGANVLTF.